These 8 T cell receptor beta chains came from one sample sequenced in a study of post-analysis software for immune sequencing data. Study outcomes and limitations: Patients used a few TRBV segments, including TRBV5-6, TRBV5-1 and TRBV20-1, more often than controls.

Libraries were made from TCR beta cDNA, and they carried unique molecular identifiers. TCRdb reanalysed the PCR reads using MiXCR and keeps one entry per CDR3 protein. This table has 450,000 to 650,000 distinct CDR3 sequences, 44% appearing once. No cognate antigen is known for these TCRs. The source material was blood. These receptors originate from a girl aged 10 to 17 with multiple sclerosis.

The chain combines TRBV7-3 with TRBJ2-1, with D possibly matching TRBD1 (6 bases). The CDR3 totals 14 residues. CDR1 and CDR2 from the germline V gene are SGHTA and FQGTGA. V lost 2 bases, J lost 8 bases, and 13 bases lay in between. CDR3 sequence reads: CASSLDGAGDEQFF. In DNA form, the CDR3 reads TGTGCCAGCAGCTTAGACGGGGCAGGGGATGAGCAGTTCTTC.

The chain combines TRBV29-1 with TRBJ2-5; D is perhaps TRBD2 (5 bases). The CDR3 consists of 12 residues. In germline, CDR1 is SQVTM, CDR2 ANQGSEA. V gave up 7 bases and J gave up 2 bases, with 11 bases separating them. For the CDR3, the DNA is TGCAGCGCTGGGCGGGCTCAAGAGACCCAGTACTTC. Protein: CSAGRAQETQYF.

V and J are TRBV2 and TRBJ1-2; possibly TRBD1 for D (5 bases). This CDR3 region has 14 residues. Germline assignment: CDR1 SNHLY and CDR2 FYNNEI. Deletions cut 2 bases from V and 5 bases from J, with 12 bases between. CDR3: CASSESRDVYGYTF. In DNA form, the CDR3 reads TGTGCCAGCAGTGAAAGCCGGGACGTTTATGGCTACACCTTC.

The genes are TRBV20-1 and TRBJ1-4; 11 bases map to TRBD1. Germline V gene lookup returns CDR1 DFQATT and CDR2 SNEGSKA (reference sequence). V lost 1 base, J lost 6 bases, and 7 bases stayed unmatched. This CDR3 is 16 amino acids long. Here the CDR3 reads CSARGTGGFVDEKLFF. Here the CDR3 DNA reads TGCAGTGCTAGAGGGACAGGGGGCTTTGTGGATGAAAAACTGTTTTTT.

This chain uses TRBV7-9 with TRBJ2-1; 9 positions agree with TRBD2. The V gene's germline CDR1 is SEHNR and CDR2 FQNEAQ (reference sequence). The CDR3 consists of 17 residues. After removal of 7 bases from V and 2 bases from J, the junction contained 12 bases not matched to a gene. The CDR3 DNA reads TGTGCCAGCAACCCAAGCGGGGCGGGAGGGCCCTACAATGAGCAGTTCTTC. This translates into CASNPSGAGGPYNEQFF.

The rearrangement links TRBV5-1 to TRBJ2-7; D remains unclear. V lost 7 bases to trimming and J lost 1 base, with 12 bases between them. The CDR3 is made up of 13 amino acids. The germline V gene has CDR1 SGHRS and CDR2 YFSETQ. The CDR3 is CASRLADSYEQYF. In DNA form, the CDR3 reads TGCGCCAGCCGCCTCGCGGATTCCTACGAGCAGTACTTC.

This rearrangement joins TRBV12-3 or TRBV12-4 to TRBJ2-3; 7 bases are shared with TRBD2. This CDR3 contains 14 residues. After removal of 5 bases from V and 2 bases from J, the junction contained 4 bases not matched to a gene. CDR3: CASSPGTITDTQYF. The CDR3 bases are TGTGCCAGCAGTCCCGGGACTATCACAGATACGCAGTATTTT.

The rearrangement links TRBV12-3 or TRBV12-4 to TRBJ2-7; a weak D match, TRBD2 (6 bases). V was cut by 5 bases and J by 3 bases, with 17 bases left in between. This CDR3 comprises 15 residues. CDR3 sequence (DNA): TGTGCCAGCAGTGGGGGGAGAGTGGATAACTACGAGCAGTACTTC. Protein product: CASSGGRVDNYEQYF.